The clone carrying this T cell receptor beta chain was found many times. Its antigen is undetermined. TCRdb reprocessed the 5' RACE reads with MiXCR, giving one entry per CDR3 protein. Of some 500,000 distinct CDR3 sequences in the sample, around 15% are singletons; the top ten hold 0.95% to 1%. This sample is drawn from a study of identical twins. Regarding the study as a whole: Fewer insertions marked abundant cord blood beta clonotypes; young adult naive trended weakly, memory not at all. Out-of-frame alpha sequences common to twins exhibited a surplus of low generation probability.

The CDR3 is 17 residues long. J lost 0 bases, V lost 4 bases, and 10 bases had no gene match. These same records also appear under a second study, on yellow fever vaccine responses in identical twins.

The sequencing input was CD4+ T cells sorted from blood. The V call is TRBV12-3 or TRBV12-4, the J call TRBJ2-3; 7 bases line up with TRBD2. The source is a woman younger than 35 in good health. CDR3 in amino acids: CASSSLRSGASTDTQYF. The CDR3, as DNA: TGTGCCAGCAGTTCCCTTAGGAGCGGGGCTAGCACAGATACGCAGTATTTT.